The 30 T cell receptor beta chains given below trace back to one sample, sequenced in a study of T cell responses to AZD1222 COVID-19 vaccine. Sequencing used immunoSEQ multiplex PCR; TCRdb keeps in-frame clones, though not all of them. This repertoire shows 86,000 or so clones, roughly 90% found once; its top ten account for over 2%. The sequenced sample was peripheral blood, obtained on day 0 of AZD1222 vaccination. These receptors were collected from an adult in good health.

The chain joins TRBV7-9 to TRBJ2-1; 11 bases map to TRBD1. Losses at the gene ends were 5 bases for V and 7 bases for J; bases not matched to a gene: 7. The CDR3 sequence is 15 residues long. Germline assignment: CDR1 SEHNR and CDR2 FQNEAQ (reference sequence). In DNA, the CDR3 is TGTGCCAGCAGCACCGGGACAGGGGGATCGAATGAGCAGTTCTTC. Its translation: CASSTGTGGSNEQFF.

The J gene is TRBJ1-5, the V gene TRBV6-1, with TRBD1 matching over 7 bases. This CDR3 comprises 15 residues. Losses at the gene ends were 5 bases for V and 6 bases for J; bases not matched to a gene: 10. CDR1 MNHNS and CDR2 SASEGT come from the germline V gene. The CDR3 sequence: CASSSPEGGGQPQHF. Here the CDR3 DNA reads TGTGCCAGCAGTTCCCCGGAAGGGGGCGGTCAGCCCCAGCATTTT.

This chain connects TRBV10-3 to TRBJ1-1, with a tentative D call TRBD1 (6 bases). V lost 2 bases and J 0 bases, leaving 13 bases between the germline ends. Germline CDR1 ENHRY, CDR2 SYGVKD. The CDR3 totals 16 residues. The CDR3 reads CAISETGGQMNTEAFF. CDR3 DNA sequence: TGTGCCATCAGTGAGACGGGGGGGCAGATGAACACTGAAGCTTTCTTT.

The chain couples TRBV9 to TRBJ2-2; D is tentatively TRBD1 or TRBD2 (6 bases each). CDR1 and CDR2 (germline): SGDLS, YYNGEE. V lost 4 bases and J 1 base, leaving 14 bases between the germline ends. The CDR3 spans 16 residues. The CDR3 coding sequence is TGTGCCAGCAGCACTTTCAGGGGAGGGAACACCGGGGAGCTGTTTTTT. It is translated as CASSTFRGGNTGELFF.

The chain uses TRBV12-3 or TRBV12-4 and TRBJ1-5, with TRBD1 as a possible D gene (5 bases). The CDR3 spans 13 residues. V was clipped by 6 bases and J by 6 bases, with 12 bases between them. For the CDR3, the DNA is TGTGCCAGCAGGGGACTATCCCCTCAGCCCCAGCATTTT. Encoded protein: CASRGLSPQPQHF.

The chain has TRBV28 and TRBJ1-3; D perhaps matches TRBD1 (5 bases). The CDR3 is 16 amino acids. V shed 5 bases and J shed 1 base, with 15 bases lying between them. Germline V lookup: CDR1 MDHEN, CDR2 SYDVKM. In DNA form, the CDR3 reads TGTGCCAGCAGTCCTTGGGACGGGTTGTCTGGAAACACCATATATTTT. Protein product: CASSPWDGLSGNTIYF.

CDR3 nucleotide sequence: TGTGCCAGCTCCGGGACAGGGGTTCGAGGCAATGAAAAACTGTTTTTT. This encodes CASSGTGVRGNEKLFF. This rearrangement joins TRBV7-9 to TRBJ1-4; 10 positions agree with TRBD1. Germline values: CDR1 SEHNR, CDR2 FQNEAQ (reference sequence). With V trimmed by 8 bases and J by 5 bases, 11 bases remained unmatched. CDR3 length: 16 residues.

The DNA for the CDR3 is TGTGCCTGGACCCCAGGACAGGGACGAAACACCATATATTTT. It yields the protein CAWTPGQGRNTIYF. The chain recombines TRBV30 with TRBJ1-3; 8 bases align to TRBD1. Germline CDR1 reads GTSNPN; CDR2 reads SVGIG (reference sequence). Germline trimming cut 4 bases from V and 5 bases from J; bases unmatched to any gene: 7. The CDR3 contains 14 residues.

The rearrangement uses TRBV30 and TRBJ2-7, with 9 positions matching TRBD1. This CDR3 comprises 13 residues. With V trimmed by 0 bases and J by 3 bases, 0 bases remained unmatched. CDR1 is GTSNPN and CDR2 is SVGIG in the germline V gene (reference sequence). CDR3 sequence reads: CAWSVGQGYEQYF. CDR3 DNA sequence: TGTGCCTGGAGTGTGGGACAGGGCTACGAGCAGTACTTC.

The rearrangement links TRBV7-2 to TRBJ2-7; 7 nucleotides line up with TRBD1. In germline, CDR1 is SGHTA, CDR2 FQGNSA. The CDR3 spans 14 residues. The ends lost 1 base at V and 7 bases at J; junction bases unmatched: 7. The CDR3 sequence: CASSLDRGLREQYF. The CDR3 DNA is TGTGCCAGCAGCTTAGACAGGGGATTGCGGGAGCAGTACTTC.

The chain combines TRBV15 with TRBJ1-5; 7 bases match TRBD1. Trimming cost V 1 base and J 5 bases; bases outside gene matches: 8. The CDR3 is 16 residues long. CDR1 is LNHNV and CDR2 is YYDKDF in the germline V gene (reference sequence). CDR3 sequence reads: CATSRGEGAYDQPQHF. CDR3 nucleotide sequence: TGTGCCACCAGCAGAGGGGAGGGGGCATATGATCAGCCCCAGCATTTT.

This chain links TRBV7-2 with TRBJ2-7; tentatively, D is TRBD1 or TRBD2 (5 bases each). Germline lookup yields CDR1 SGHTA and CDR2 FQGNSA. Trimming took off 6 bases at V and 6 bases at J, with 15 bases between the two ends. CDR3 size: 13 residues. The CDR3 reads CASSRDVPSEQYF. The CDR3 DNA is TGTGCCAGCAGTCGGGACGTTCCCTCCGAGCAGTACTTC. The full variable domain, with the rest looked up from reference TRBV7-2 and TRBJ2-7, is GAGVSQSPSNKVTEKGKDVELRCDPISGHTALYWYRQSLGQGLEFLIYFQGNSAPDKSGLPSDRFSAERTGGSVSTLTIQRTQQEDSAVYLCASSRDVPSEQYFGPGTRLTVT.

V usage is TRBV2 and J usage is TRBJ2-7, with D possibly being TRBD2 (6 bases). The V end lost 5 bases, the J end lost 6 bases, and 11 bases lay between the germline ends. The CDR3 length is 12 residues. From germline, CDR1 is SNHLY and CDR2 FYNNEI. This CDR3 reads CASSRGLSEQYF. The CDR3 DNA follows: TGTGCCAGCAGTAGGGGACTTTCCGAGCAGTACTTC.

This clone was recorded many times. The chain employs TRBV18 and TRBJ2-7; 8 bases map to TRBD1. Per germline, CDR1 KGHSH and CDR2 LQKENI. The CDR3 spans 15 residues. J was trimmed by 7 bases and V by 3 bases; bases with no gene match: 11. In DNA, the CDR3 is TGTGCCAGCTCACCGCGACAGGGGTCCTCTTTGGAGCAGTACTTC. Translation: CASSPRQGSSLEQYF.

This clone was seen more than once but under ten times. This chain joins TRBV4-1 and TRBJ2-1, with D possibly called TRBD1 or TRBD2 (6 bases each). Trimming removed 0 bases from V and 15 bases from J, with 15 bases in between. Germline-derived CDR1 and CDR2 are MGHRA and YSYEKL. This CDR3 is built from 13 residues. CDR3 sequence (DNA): TGCGCCAGCAGCCAAGAAGGGGCCAGGGGACTGTTCTTC. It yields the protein CASSQEGARGLFF.

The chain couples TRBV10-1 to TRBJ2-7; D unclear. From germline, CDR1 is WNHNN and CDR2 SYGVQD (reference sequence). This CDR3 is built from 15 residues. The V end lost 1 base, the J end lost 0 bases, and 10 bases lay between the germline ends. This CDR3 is CASSEYVESSYEQYF. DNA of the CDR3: TGCGCCAGCAGTGAGTATGTGGAAAGCTCCTACGAGCAGTACTTC.

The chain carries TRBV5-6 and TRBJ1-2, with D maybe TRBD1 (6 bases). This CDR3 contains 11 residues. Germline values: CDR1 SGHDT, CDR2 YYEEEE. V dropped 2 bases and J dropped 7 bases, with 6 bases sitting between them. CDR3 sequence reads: CASSLQGGYTF. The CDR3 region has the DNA TGTGCCAGCAGCTTACAGGGTGGCTACACCTTC. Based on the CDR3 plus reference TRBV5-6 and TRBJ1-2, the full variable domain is DAGVTQSPTHLIKTRGQQVTLRCSPKSGHDTVSWYQQALGQGPQFIFQYYEEEERQRGNFPDRFSGHQFPNYSSELNVNALLLGDSALYLCASSLQGGYTFGSGTRLTVV.

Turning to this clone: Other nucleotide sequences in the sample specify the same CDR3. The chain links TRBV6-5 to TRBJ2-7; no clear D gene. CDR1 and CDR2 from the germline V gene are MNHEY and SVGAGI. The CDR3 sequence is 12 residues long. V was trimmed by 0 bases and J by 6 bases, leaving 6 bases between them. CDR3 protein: CASSYSGGEQYF. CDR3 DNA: TGTGCCAGCAGTTACTCGGGTGGCGAGCAGTACTTC.

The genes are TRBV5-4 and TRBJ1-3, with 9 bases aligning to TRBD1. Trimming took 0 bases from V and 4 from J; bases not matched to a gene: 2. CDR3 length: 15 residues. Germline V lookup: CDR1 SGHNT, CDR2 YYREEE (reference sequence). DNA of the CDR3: TGTGCCAGCAGCTTGGGGGGACAGGGCGGAAACACCATATATTTT. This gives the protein CASSLGGQGGNTIYF.

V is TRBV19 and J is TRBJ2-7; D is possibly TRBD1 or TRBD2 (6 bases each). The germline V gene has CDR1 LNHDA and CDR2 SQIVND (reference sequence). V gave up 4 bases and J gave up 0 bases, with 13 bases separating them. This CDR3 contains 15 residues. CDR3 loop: CASSTIADSSYEQYF. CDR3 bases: TGTGCCAGTAGTACCATAGCGGACAGCTCCTACGAGCAGTACTTC. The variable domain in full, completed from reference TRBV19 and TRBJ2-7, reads DGGITQSPKYLFRKEGQNVTLSCEQNLNHDAMYWYRQDPGQGLRLIYYSQIVNDFQKGDIAEGYSVSREKKESFPLTVTSAQKNPTAFYLCASSTIADSSYEQYFGPGTRLTVT.

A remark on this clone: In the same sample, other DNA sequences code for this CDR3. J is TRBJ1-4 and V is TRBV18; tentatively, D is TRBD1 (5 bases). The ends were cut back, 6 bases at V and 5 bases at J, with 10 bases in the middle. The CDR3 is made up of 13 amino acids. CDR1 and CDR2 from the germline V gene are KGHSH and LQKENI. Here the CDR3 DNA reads TGTGCCAGCTCGAGGGGAAGAAATGAAAAACTGTTTTTT. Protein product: CASSRGRNEKLFF.

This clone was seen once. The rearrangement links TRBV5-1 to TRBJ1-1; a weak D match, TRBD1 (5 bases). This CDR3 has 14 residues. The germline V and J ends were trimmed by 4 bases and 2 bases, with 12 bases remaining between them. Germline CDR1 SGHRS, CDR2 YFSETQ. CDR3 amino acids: CASSLGTANTEAFF. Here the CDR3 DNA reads TGCGCCAGCAGCCTCGGGACGGCCAACACTGAAGCTTTCTTT. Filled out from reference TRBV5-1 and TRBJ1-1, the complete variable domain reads KAGVTQTPRYLIKTRGQQVTLSCSPISGHRSVSWYQQTPGQGLQFLFEYFSETQRNKGNFPGRFSGRQFSNSRSEMNVSTLELGDSALYLCASSLGTANTEAFFGQGTRLTVV.

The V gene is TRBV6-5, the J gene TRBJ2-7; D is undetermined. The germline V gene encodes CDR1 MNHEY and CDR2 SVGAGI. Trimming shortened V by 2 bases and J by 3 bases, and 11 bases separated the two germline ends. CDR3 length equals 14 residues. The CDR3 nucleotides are TGTGCCAGCAGTTACCGGGCAGGAGTCTACGAGCAGTACTTC. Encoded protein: CASSYRAGVYEQYF.

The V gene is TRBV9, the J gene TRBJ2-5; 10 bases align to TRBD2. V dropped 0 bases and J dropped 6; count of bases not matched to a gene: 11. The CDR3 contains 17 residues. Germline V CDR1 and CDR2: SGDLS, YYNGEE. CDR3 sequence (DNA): TGTGCCAGCAGCGTAGGATCGAGCGGGGGGGCCCGAAAGACCCAGTACTTC. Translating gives CASSVGSSGGARKTQYF.

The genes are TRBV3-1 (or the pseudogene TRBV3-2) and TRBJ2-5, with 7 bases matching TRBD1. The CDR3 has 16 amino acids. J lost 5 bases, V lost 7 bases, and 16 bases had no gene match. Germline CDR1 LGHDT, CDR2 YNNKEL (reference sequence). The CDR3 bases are TGTGCCAGCACCCCTCCACGTAGGGGGCAGTTGGAGACCCAGTACTTC. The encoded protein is CASTPPRRGQLETQYF.

For the CDR3, the DNA is TGTGCCAGCTCACCTTTAGGGGATCAGCCCCAGCATTTT. It encodes CASSPLGDQPQHF. The J gene is TRBJ1-5, the V gene TRBV18; the D gene is possibly TRBD1 (5 bases). Germline loops: CDR1 KGHSH, CDR2 LQKENI. With 3 bases removed from V and 5 bases from J, the gap between germline ends came to 8 bases. The CDR3 has 13 amino acids.

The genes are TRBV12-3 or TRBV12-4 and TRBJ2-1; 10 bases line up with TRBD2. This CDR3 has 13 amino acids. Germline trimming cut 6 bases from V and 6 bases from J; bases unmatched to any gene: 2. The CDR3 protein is CASSLAGVNEQFF. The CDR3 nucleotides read TGTGCCAGCAGCCTAGCGGGGGTCAATGAGCAGTTCTTC.

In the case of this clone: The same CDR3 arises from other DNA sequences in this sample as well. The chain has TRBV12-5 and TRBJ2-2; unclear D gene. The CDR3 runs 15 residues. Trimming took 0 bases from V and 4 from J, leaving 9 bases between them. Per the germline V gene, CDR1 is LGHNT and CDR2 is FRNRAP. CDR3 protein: CASGLVNRATGELFF. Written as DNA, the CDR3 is TGTGCTAGTGGTTTGGTAAATCGGGCCACCGGGGAGCTGTTTTTT.

CDR3: CASSLATGLQETQYF. The CDR3 nucleotides are TGTGCCAGCAGCTTAGCAACAGGGCTTCAAGAGACCCAGTACTTC. This rearrangement joins TRBV7-9 to TRBJ2-5, with D possibly being TRBD1 (6 bases). Germline lookup yields CDR1 SEHNR and CDR2 FQNEAQ (reference sequence). The CDR3 extends over 15 amino acids. Deletions cut 0 bases from V and 2 bases from J, with 10 bases between.

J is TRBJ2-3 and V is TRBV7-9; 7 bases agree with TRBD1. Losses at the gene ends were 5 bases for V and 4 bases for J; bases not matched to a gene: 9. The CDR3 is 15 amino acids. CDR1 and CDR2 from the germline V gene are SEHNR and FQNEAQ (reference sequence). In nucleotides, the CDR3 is TGTGCCAGCAGCCTGACAGGGAATCAGGCAGATACGCAGTATTTT. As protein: CASSLTGNQADTQYF.